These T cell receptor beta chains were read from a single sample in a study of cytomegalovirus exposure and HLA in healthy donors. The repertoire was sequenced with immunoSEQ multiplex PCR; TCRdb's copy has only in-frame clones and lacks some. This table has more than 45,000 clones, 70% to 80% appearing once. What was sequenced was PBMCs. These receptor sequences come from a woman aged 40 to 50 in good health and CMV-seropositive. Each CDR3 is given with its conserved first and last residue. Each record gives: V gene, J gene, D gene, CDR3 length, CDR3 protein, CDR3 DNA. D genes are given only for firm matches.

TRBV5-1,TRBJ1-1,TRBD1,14,CASSLDRGGTEAFF,TGCGCCAGCAGCTTGGACAGGGGTGGAACTGAAGCTTTCTTT
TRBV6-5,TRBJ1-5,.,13,CASSYSSNQPQHF,TGTGCCAGCAGTTACTCGAGTAATCAGCCCCAGCATTTT
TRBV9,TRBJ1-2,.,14,CASSADRSNYGYTF,TGTGCCAGCAGCGCTGACAGGTCTAACTATGGCTACACCTTC
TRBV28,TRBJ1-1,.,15,CASSPNGAYYTEAFF,TGTGCCAGCAGTCCTAATGGGGCCTATTACACTGAAGCTTTCTTT
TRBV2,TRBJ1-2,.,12,CASSRDIIGYTF,TGTGCCAGCAGCCGGGACATTATTGGCTACACCTTC
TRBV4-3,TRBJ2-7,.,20,CASSQEMFRYSGHGRYEQYF,TGCGCCAGCAGCCAAGAAATGTTCCGGTATTCGGGACATGGACGCTACGAGCAGTACTTC
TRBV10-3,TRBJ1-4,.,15,CAISENRPTNEKLFF,TGTGCCATCAGCGAAAACAGACCAACTAATGAAAAACTGTTTTTT
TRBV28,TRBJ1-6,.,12,CASSLRGSPLHF,TGTGCCAGCAGTTTAAGGGGTTCACCCCTCCACTTT
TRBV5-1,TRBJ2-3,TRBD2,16,CASSLAGRGAGDTQYF,TGCGCCAGCAGCTTGGCCGGGCGGGGGGCAGGCGATACGCAGTATTTT
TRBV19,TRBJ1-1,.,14,CASSHNRADTEAFF,TGTGCCAGTAGTCATAACAGGGCCGACACTGAAGCTTTCTTT
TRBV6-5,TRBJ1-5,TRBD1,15,CASKTSGGANQPQHF,TGTGCCAGCAAGACTTCAGGGGGTGCCAATCAGCCCCAGCATTTT
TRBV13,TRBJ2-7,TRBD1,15,CASNFMGQGGSEQYF,TGTGCCAGCAACTTCATGGGACAGGGGGGCTCCGAGCAGTACTTC
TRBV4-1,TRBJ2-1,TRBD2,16,CASSRSRLAVYNEQFF,TGCGCCAGCAGCCGATCAAGACTAGCGGTGTACAATGAGCAGTTCTTC
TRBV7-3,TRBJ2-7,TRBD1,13,CASSLGQNYEQYF,TGTGCCAGCAGCTTGGGACAGAACTACGAGCAGTACTTC